These T cell receptor beta chains were read from a single sample in a study of regulatory T cells in long-lasting Graves disease. TCRdb processed the multiplex PCR reads anew with MiXCR; each CDR3 protein has one entry. The sample yields some 240,000 distinct CDR3 sequences, roughly 18% seen once. The same sample was also used in a study of T cells in Graves' hyperthyroidism and ophthalmopathy.

Here the sequenced sample was peripheral blood mononuclear cells (PBMCs), taken at new diagnosis, from a patient treated with antithyroid drugs. Source of these receptors: a woman aged 25 to 39 with Graves disease. Each CDR3 is given with its conserved first and last residue. The D gene is left open where the match is weak. Expanded clones are given a class, and other clones once, few, many or no size at all.

DNA: TGTGCCAGCAGCACCGGGACAGCCTTTGAAAAACTGTTTTTT
CDR3: CASSTGTAFEKLFF
D: TRBD1
J: TRBJ1-4
size: many
V: TRBV7-2

DNA: TGTGCCAGCAGTACAGGGGTGAGCTCTGGAAACACCATATATTTT
CDR3: CASSTGVSSGNTIYF
D: TRBD1
J: TRBJ1-3
size: many
V: TRBV2

DNA: TGTGCCAGCAGTTTGCTCGATTACAATGAGCAGTTCTTC
CDR3: CASSLLDYNEQFF
D: .
J: TRBJ2-1
size: .
V: TRBV12-3/TRBV12-4

DNA: TGTGCCAGCGTCGGACAGGGGTTGAATGAGCAGTTCTTC
CDR3: CASVGQGLNEQFF
D: TRBD1
J: TRBJ2-1
size: few
V: TRBV6-2/TRBV6-3

DNA: TGCAGTGCTAGAGATTTGAAGCGGGGAAGAAATGAGCAGTTCTTC
CDR3: CSARDLKRGRNEQFF
D: TRBD2
J: TRBJ2-1
size: many
V: TRBV20-1

DNA: TGTGCCAGCAGCCCCCTAGTGGGAGCGGGGGATGAGACCCAGTACTTC
CDR3: CASSPLVGAGDETQYF
D: TRBD2
J: TRBJ2-5
size: many
V: TRBV7-9

DNA: TGCAGTGCTAATACAGGGCAGGTTCAGCCCCAGCATTTT
CDR3: CSANTGQVQPQHF
D: .
J: TRBJ1-5
size: few
V: TRBV20-1

DNA: TGCAGCGGGGGAGGGGGTCCCCAAGAGACCCAGTACTTC
CDR3: CSGGGGPQETQYF
D: .
J: TRBJ2-5
size: .
V: TRBV29-1

DNA: TGCAGTGCAGAGGGAGGGGGCCAAGAGACCCAGTACTTC
CDR3: CSAEGGGQETQYF
D: .
J: TRBJ2-5
size: many
V: TRBV20-1

DNA: TGCAGTGCTAGAGAAGGGGGTGGGGCAGGGAGTCTTTCAGAGACCCAGTACTTC
CDR3: CSAREGGGAGSLSETQYF
D: .
J: TRBJ2-5
size: .
V: TRBV20-1

DNA: TGTGCCAGTAGTCCCTGGGACAGTGAAGAGACCCAGTACTTC
CDR3: CASSPWDSEETQYF
D: TRBD1
J: TRBJ2-5
size: few
V: TRBV19

DNA: TGCAGTGCTAGACCCTCACCCAAAAGGAATGAGCAGTTCTTC
CDR3: CSARPSPKRNEQFF
D: .
J: TRBJ2-1
size: .
V: TRBV20-1

DNA: TGTGCCATCAGTGCCCGGGTCGCGGGGGGCGTCACAGATACGCAGTATTTT
CDR3: CAISARVAGGVTDTQYF
D: TRBD2
J: TRBJ2-3
size: many
V: TRBV10-3

DNA: TGTGCCTGGGGACTTCCGAACTCTGGGGCCAACGTCCTGACTTTC
CDR3: CAWGLPNSGANVLTF
D: .
J: TRBJ2-6
size: many
V: TRBV30

DNA: TGCAGTGCTCTGACAGGGGGCCTCTATGGCTACACCTTC
CDR3: CSALTGGLYGYTF
D: TRBD1
J: TRBJ1-2
size: few
V: TRBV20-1

DNA: TGCGCCAGCAGCTTCGGACTAGCGGATTTCTACGAGCAGTACTTC
CDR3: CASSFGLADFYEQYF
D: TRBD2
J: TRBJ2-7
size: many
V: TRBV5-1

DNA: TGTGCCAGCAGTACCCGGACAGGGGCGATCTACAATGAGCAGTTCTTC
CDR3: CASSTRTGAIYNEQFF
D: TRBD1
J: TRBJ2-1
size: many
V: TRBV28

DNA: TGTGCCAGCTCAAGTAGCGGGGGAGGCCCGTGGGAGCAGTACTTC
CDR3: CASSSSGGGPWEQYF
D: TRBD2
J: TRBJ2-7
size: many
V: TRBV18

DNA: TGTGCCAGCAGTGACGGGCGGAGCAATCAGCCCCAGCATTTT
CDR3: CASSDGRSNQPQHF
D: .
J: TRBJ1-5
size: many
V: TRBV2

DNA: TGTGCCACCAGTGACCCGGGACTAGCGGGACCTCCAAACGGGGAGCTGTTTTTT
CDR3: CATSDPGLAGPPNGELFF
D: TRBD2
J: TRBJ2-2
size: .
V: TRBV24-1

DNA: TGTGCCAGCAGCTTAGTATTGATGAACACTGAAGCTTTCTTT
CDR3: CASSLVLMNTEAFF
D: .
J: TRBJ1-1
size: many
V: TRBV7-2

DNA: TGTGCCAGCTCACCATCCGGGGAATCCTATGGCTACACCTTC
CDR3: CASSPSGESYGYTF
D: .
J: TRBJ1-2
size: many
V: TRBV18

DNA: TGTGCCAGCAGTTTATTACAGGGTGGAATGGCACCCCTCCACTTT
CDR3: CASSLLQGGMAPLHF
D: .
J: TRBJ1-6
size: many
V: TRBV28

DNA: TGTGCCAGCAGTTTCGGACAGGGCGAGGGGAGCAATCAGCCCCAGCATTTT
CDR3: CASSFGQGEGSNQPQHF
D: TRBD1
J: TRBJ1-5
size: once
V: TRBV28

DNA: TGTGCCAGTATAACCCGGGCTGGTGTGAACACTGAAGCTTTCTTT
CDR3: CASITRAGVNTEAFF
D: .
J: TRBJ1-1
size: .
V: TRBV19

DNA: TGTGCCATCAGTGAGCCCCCGGGCGGCTACACCTTC
CDR3: CAISEPPGGYTF
D: .
J: TRBJ1-2
size: .
V: TRBV10-3

DNA: TGTGCCAGCAGTTTTGTGGTTTCGACGTCCTACGAGCAGTACTTC
CDR3: CASSFVVSTSYEQYF
D: .
J: TRBJ2-7
size: many
V: TRBV28

DNA: TGTGCCACCAGTTGGTACAGGGGTAGAACAGATACGCAGTATTTT
CDR3: CATSWYRGRTDTQYF
D: TRBD1
J: TRBJ2-3
size: many
V: TRBV15

DNA: TGTGCCAGCAGCTTCGCCGGGGCAGATACGCAGTATTTT
CDR3: CASSFAGADTQYF
D: .
J: TRBJ2-3
size: many
V: TRBV7-2

DNA: TGTGCCAGCAGTTGGGCAGCGGTGCTCGGGGAGCTGTTTTTT
CDR3: CASSWAAVLGELFF
D: .
J: TRBJ2-2
size: many
V: TRBV27

DNA: TGTGCCAGCTCACCAACGGGCTGGGTCGATGAAAAACTGTTTTTT
CDR3: CASSPTGWVDEKLFF
D: .
J: TRBJ1-4
size: few
V: TRBV18

DNA: TGTGCCACCAGTGAAGGCCGGACAGGGCGCGGGGCCAACGTCCTGACTTTC
CDR3: CATSEGRTGRGANVLTF
D: TRBD1
J: TRBJ2-6
size: many
V: TRBV24-1

DNA: TGTGCCAGCAGTTTACACCGGGCAGGGAGGGGAAGCAATCAGCCCCAGCATTTT
CDR3: CASSLHRAGRGSNQPQHF
D: .
J: TRBJ1-5
size: many
V: TRBV28

DNA: TGCAGTGCTCCCAGGGGGGGTATGAACACTGAAGCTTTCTTT
CDR3: CSAPRGGMNTEAFF
D: TRBD1
J: TRBJ1-1
size: many
V: TRBV20-1

DNA: TGTGCCAGCAGCTTGGAGGGGGGCGCCGGGGTCCTCTATGGCTACACCTTC
CDR3: CASSLEGGAGVLYGYTF
D: .
J: TRBJ1-2
size: many
V: TRBV5-6

DNA: TGTGCCAGCAGTCCGATCTCCCCGGACAAAAGGTTTTTT
CDR3: CASSPISPDKRFF
D: .
J: TRBJ1-4
size: .
V: TRBV28

DNA: TGTGCCACAAAGTCTGGGGGCATGAACACTGAAGCTTTCTTT
CDR3: CATKSGGMNTEAFF
D: .
J: TRBJ1-1
size: many
V: TRBV28

DNA: TGTGCCAGCAGTGGTCTTTTCGGCAGCGAAAGGCACTCCTACGAGCAGTACTTC
CDR3: CASSGLFGSERHSYEQYF
D: .
J: TRBJ2-7
size: .
V: TRBV2

DNA: TGCGCCAGCAGGCCCGGGACCACCTATAATTCACCCCTCCACTTT
CDR3: CASRPGTTYNSPLHF
D: .
J: TRBJ1-6
size: many
V: TRBV4-1

DNA: TGCAGTGCTAGAGCCGCGGGGCGGGAGTATGGAGATACGCAGTATTTT
CDR3: CSARAAGREYGDTQYF
D: TRBD2
J: TRBJ2-3
size: few
V: TRBV20-1

DNA: TGTGCCAGCAGTACTGGGTTTGGACTAGCGGGAGAGACAGATACGCAGTATTTT
CDR3: CASSTGFGLAGETDTQYF
D: TRBD2
J: TRBJ2-3
size: many
V: TRBV28